This T cell receptor beta chain was retrieved from a study of cytomegalovirus exposure and HLA in healthy donors. Study at large: Earlier, 110 million or so unique TCR beta sequences were recovered from roughly 170 million T cells by an analysis.

About this clone: What it binds is unknown.

PCR primers comprised 60 Vbeta and 13 Jbeta primers. Some clones are missing from TCRdb's copy, which holds only in-frame ones; the method was immunoSEQ multiplex PCR. The sample includes around 170,000 clones, 81% seen only once; the top ten take less than 4.5%. Study-level findings and limits: The study designated fewer than 200 TCR beta chains cytomegalovirus-associated.

Germline-derived CDR1 and CDR2 are SGDLS and YYNGEE. Germline trimming cut 1 base from V and 0 bases from J; bases unmatched to any gene: 7. The CDR3 contains 17 residues. This receptor was obtained from a man aged 50-59 years in good health and CMV-seronegative. Specimen: PBMCs. The chain employs TRBV9 and TRBJ2-1, with 7 bases that match TRBD2. The DNA of the CDR3 is TGTGCCAGCAGCGTAAGGTCTGGCGGGAGCTCCTACAATGAGCAGTTCTTC. Translation: CASSVRSGGSSYNEQFF.